A selection of T cell receptor beta chains follows, all from one sample in a study of T cells in Graves' hyperthyroidism and ophthalmopathy. One entry per CDR3 protein, called by TCRdb with MiXCR from the multiplex PCR reads. Of 350,000 to 450,000 distinct CDR3 sequences listed, 17% are singletons. Sequencing was done on a sample of blood. These receptors all come from a woman aged 30 to 39 with Graves' hyperthyroidism that later progressed to Graves' ophthalmopathy. Each CDR3 is given with its conserved first and last residue. Each record gives: D gene, J gene, CDR3 length, V gene, clone size, CDR3 DNA, CDR3 protein. A D gene is named only where the DNA matches it firmly. Clone size is stated in some rows and not others, as once, few, many or a class when expanded.

d_call: TRBD2
j_call: TRBJ2-1
cdr3_length: 19
v_call: TRBV5-1
clone_size: few
cdr3_nt: TGCGCCAGCAGCTTGACCAGCGGGGGGCCAAGGAGCTCCTACAATGAGCAGTTCTTC
cdr3_aa: CASSLTSGGPRSSYNEQFF

d_call: .
j_call: TRBJ2-1
cdr3_length: 11
v_call: TRBV28
clone_size: many
cdr3_nt: TGTGCCAGCAGTTTATTCCATGAGCAGTTCTTC
cdr3_aa: CASSLFHEQFF

d_call: .
j_call: TRBJ2-1
cdr3_length: 13
v_call: TRBV19
clone_size: .
cdr3_nt: TGTGCCAGTAAAGAGAGCTCCTACAATGAGCAGTTCTTC
cdr3_aa: CASKESSYNEQFF

d_call: TRBD2
j_call: TRBJ2-5
cdr3_length: 16
v_call: TRBV4-1
clone_size: few
cdr3_nt: TGCGCCAGCAGCCAAGCCCCACTAGCGGGGGGGGAGACCCAGTACTTC
cdr3_aa: CASSQAPLAGGETQYF

d_call: .
j_call: TRBJ1-2
cdr3_length: 14
v_call: TRBV5-8
clone_size: few
cdr3_nt: TGTGCCAGCAGCTTAGGAAGCGGTCCCTATGGCTACACCTTC
cdr3_aa: CASSLGSGPYGYTF

d_call: TRBD1
j_call: TRBJ1-2
cdr3_length: 16
v_call: TRBV19
clone_size: few
cdr3_nt: TGTGCCAGTAGTATAGGCCGAGACAGGGAACACTATGGCTACACCTTC
cdr3_aa: CASSIGRDREHYGYTF

d_call: .
j_call: TRBJ1-5
cdr3_length: 13
v_call: TRBV30
clone_size: many
cdr3_nt: TGTGCCTGGGAAGCAAATAGCAATCAGCCCCAGCATTTT
cdr3_aa: CAWEANSNQPQHF

d_call: .
j_call: TRBJ2-1
cdr3_length: 13
v_call: TRBV27
clone_size: many
cdr3_nt: TGTGCCAGCAGTTTATCGAAAGGGAATGAGCAGTTCTTC
cdr3_aa: CASSLSKGNEQFF

d_call: .
j_call: TRBJ2-3
cdr3_length: 11
v_call: TRBV20-1
clone_size: many
cdr3_nt: TGCAGTGCTAGGGCCCTAGGTACGCAGTATTTT
cdr3_aa: CSARALGTQYF

d_call: .
j_call: TRBJ2-3
cdr3_length: 15
v_call: TRBV15
clone_size: .
cdr3_nt: TGTGCCACCAGCAGAGGACGGGGGAGCACAGATACGCAGTATTTT
cdr3_aa: CATSRGRGSTDTQYF

d_call: .
j_call: TRBJ1-5
cdr3_length: 14
v_call: TRBV2
clone_size: many
cdr3_nt: TGTGCCAGCAGTGAAGACAGGATAAATCAGCCCCAGCATTTT
cdr3_aa: CASSEDRINQPQHF

d_call: .
j_call: TRBJ2-1
cdr3_length: 15
v_call: TRBV4-1
clone_size: many
cdr3_nt: TGCGCCAGCAGCCAAGAGGTAGCAGGGTTCTATGAGCAGTTCTTC
cdr3_aa: CASSQEVAGFYEQFF

d_call: TRBD1
j_call: TRBJ1-5
cdr3_length: 14
v_call: TRBV2
clone_size: .
cdr3_nt: TGTGCCAGCACCCTGGACAGGGGAGGGCAGCCCCAGCATTTT
cdr3_aa: CASTLDRGGQPQHF

d_call: .
j_call: TRBJ1-2
cdr3_length: 12
v_call: TRBV27
clone_size: .
cdr3_nt: TGTGCCAGCAGTTTCAGGGGTGATGGCTACACCTTC
cdr3_aa: CASSFRGDGYTF

d_call: .
j_call: TRBJ1-1
cdr3_length: 13
v_call: TRBV28
clone_size: many
cdr3_nt: TGTGCCAGCAGCTTTTCTGAGAACACTGAAGCTTTCTTT
cdr3_aa: CASSFSENTEAFF